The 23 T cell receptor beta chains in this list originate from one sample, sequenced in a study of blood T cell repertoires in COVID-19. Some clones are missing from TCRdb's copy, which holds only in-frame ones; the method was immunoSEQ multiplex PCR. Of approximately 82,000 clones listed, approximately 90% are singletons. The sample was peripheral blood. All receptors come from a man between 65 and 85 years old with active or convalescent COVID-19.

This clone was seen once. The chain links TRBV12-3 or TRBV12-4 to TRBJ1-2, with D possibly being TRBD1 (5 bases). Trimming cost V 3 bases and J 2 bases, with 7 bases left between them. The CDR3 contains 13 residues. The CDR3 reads CASSFRVNYGYTF. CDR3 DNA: TGTGCCAGCAGTTTCAGGGTCAACTATGGCTACACCTTC.

DNA of the CDR3: TGTGCCAGTAGTTCCCCGGGGGTATACGAGCAGTACTTC. It codes for CASSSPGVYEQYF. The chain is built from TRBV19 and TRBJ2-7; D is perhaps TRBD2 (6 bases). V lost 5 bases and J 4 bases, leaving 12 bases between the germline ends. The length of the CDR3 is 13 residues. Germline V CDR1 and CDR2: LNHDA, SQIVND (reference sequence). Full variable domain (rest looked up from reference TRBV19 and TRBJ2-7): DGGITQSPKYLFRKEGQNVTLSCEQNLNHDAMYWYRQDPGQGLRLIYYSQIVNDFQKGDIAEGYSVSREKKESFPLTVTSAQKNPTAFYLCASSSPGVYEQYFGPGTRLTVT.

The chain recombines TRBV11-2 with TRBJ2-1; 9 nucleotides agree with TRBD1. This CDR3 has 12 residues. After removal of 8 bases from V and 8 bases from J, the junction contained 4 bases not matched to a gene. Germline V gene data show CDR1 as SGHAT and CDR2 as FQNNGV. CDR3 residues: CASSRDRDEQFF. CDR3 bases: TGTGCCAGCTCCCGGGACAGGGATGAGCAGTTCTTC.

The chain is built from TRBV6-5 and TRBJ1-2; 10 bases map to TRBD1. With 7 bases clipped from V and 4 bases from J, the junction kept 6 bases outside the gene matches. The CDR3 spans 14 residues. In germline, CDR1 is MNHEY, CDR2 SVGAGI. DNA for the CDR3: TGTGCCAGCACTAACGACAGGGGGCTCTATGGCTACACCTTC. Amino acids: CASTNDRGLYGYTF.

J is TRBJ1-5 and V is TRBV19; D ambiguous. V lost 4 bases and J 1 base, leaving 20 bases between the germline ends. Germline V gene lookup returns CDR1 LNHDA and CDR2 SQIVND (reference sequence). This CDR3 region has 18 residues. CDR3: CASSKRVLASLSNQPQHF. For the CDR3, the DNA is TGTGCCAGTAGTAAGAGGGTCCTTGCTTCTCTAAGCAATCAGCCCCAGCATTTT. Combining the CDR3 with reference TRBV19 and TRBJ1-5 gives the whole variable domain DGGITQSPKYLFRKEGQNVTLSCEQNLNHDAMYWYRQDPGQGLRLIYYSQIVNDFQKGDIAEGYSVSREKKESFPLTVTSAQKNPTAFYLCASSKRVLASLSNQPQHFGDGTRLSIL.

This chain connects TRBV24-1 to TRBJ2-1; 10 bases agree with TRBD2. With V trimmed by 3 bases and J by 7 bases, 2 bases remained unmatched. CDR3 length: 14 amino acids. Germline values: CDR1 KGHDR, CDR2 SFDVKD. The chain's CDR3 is CATSDSGRGNEQFF. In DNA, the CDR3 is TGTGCCACCAGTGATAGCGGGAGGGGGAATGAGCAGTTCTTC.

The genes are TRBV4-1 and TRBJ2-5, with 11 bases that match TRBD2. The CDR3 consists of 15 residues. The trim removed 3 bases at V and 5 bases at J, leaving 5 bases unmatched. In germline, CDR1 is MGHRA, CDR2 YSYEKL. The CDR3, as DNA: TGCGCCAGCAGCCATGAGGCTAGCGGGAGGGAGACCCAGTACTTC. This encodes CASSHEASGRETQYF.

In DNA form, the CDR3 reads TGTGCCAGTAGTCCTCGACAGGAAAAACTGTTTTTT. It is translated as CASSPRQEKLFF. The chain recombines TRBV19 with TRBJ1-4; possible D gene TRBD1, 5 bases. Germline CDR1 LNHDA, CDR2 SQIVND (reference sequence). CDR3 length: 12 amino acids. V shed 5 bases and J shed 8 bases, with 9 bases lying between them. The full variable domain, rest sourced from reference TRBV19 and TRBJ1-4, is DGGITQSPKYLFRKEGQNVTLSCEQNLNHDAMYWYRQDPGQGLRLIYYSQIVNDFQKGDIAEGYSVSREKKESFPLTVTSAQKNPTAFYLCASSPRQEKLFFGSGTQLSVL.

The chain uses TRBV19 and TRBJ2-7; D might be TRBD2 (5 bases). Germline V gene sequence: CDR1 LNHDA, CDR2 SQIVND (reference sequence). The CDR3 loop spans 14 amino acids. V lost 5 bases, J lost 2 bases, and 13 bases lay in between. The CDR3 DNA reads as TGTGCCAGTAGTCTCCCGGACTCACCCTACGAGCAGTACTTC. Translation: CASSLPDSPYEQYF.

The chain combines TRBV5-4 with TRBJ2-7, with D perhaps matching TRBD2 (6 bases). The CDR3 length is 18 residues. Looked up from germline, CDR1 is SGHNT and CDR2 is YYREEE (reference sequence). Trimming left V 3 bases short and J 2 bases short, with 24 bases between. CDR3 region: CASSSTVSVSGDPYEQYF. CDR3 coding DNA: TGTGCCAGCAGCTCGACGGTCTCCGTGTCGGGAGACCCCTACGAGCAGTACTTC.

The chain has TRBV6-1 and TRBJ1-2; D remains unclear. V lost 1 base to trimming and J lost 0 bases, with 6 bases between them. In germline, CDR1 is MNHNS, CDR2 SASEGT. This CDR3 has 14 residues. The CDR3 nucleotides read TGTGCCAGCAGTGAAGGTTCAGCTAACTATGGCTACACCTTC. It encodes CASSEGSANYGYTF.

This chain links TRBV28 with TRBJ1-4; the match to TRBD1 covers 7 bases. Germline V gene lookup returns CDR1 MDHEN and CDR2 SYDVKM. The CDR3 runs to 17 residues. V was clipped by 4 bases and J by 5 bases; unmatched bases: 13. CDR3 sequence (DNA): TGTGCCAGCAGTTCCTCGACAGGGACAAGGCGGAATGAAAAACTGTTTTTT. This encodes CASSSSTGTRRNEKLFF. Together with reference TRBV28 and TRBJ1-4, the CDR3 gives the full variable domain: DVKVTQSSRYLVKRTGEKVFLECVQDMDHENMFWYRQDPGLGLRLIYFSYDVKMKEKGDIPEGYSVSREKKERFSLILESASTNQTSMYLCASSSSTGTRRNEKLFFGSGTQLSVL.

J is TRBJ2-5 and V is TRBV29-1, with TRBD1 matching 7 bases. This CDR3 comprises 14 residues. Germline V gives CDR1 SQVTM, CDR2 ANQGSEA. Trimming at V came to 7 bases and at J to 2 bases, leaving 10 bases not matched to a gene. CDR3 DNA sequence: TGCAGCGCGGATACAGGGGCCGGGCAAGAGACCCAGTACTTC. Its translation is CSADTGAGQETQYF. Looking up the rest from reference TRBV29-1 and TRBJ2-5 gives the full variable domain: SAVISQKPSRDICQRGTSLTIQCQVDSQVTMMFWYRQQPGQSLTLIATANQGSEATYESGFVIDKFPISRPNLTFSTLTVSNMSPEDSSIYLCSADTGAGQETQYFGPGTRLLVL.

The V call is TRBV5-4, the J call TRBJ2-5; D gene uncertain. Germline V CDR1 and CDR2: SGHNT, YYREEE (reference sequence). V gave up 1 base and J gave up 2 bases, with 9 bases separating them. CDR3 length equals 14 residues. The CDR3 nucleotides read TGTGCCAGCAGCTTGTTTGGAGAACAAGAGACCCAGTACTTC. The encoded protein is CASSLFGEQETQYF.

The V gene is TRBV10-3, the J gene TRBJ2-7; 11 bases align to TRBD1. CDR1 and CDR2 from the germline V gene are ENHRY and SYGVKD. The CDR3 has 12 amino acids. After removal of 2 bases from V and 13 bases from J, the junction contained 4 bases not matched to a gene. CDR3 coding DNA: TGTGCCATCAGTGAGCAGGACAGGGGGCAATACTTC. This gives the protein CAISEQDRGQYF.

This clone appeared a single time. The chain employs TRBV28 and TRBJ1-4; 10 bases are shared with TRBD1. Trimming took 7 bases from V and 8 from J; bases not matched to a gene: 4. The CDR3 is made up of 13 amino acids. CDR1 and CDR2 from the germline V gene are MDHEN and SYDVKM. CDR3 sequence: CASTGQGVEKLFF. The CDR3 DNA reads TGTGCCAGCACTGGACAGGGGGTCGAAAAACTGTTTTTT.

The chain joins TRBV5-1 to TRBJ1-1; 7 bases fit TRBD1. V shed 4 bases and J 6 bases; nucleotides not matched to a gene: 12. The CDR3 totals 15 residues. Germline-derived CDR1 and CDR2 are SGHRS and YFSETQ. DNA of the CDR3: TGCGCCAGCAGCCGTAGACAGGGACCAGCAGCTGAAGCTTTCTTT. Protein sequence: CASSRRQGPAAEAFF.

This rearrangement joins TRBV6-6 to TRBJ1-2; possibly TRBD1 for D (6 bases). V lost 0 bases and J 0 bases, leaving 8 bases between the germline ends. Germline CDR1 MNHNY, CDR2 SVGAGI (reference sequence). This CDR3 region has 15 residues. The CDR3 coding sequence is TGTGCCAGCAGTTACTCTCCAGGGGCTAACTATGGCTACACCTTC. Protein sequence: CASSYSPGANYGYTF.

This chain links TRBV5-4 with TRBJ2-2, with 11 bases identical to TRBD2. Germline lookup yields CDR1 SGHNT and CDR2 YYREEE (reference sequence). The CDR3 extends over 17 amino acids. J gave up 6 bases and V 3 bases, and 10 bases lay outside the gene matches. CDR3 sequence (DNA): TGTGCCAGCAGCTACTTACTAGCGGGAGTAAGGGCCGGGGAGCTGTTTTTT. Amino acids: CASSYLLAGVRAGELFF.

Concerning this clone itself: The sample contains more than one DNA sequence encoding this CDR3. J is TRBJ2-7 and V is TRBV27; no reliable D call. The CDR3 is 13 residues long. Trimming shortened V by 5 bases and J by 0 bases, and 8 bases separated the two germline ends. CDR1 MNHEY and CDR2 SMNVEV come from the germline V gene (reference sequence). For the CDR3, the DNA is TGTGCCAGCAGTGAACGTAGCTCCTACGAGCAGTACTTC. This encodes CASSERSSYEQYF.

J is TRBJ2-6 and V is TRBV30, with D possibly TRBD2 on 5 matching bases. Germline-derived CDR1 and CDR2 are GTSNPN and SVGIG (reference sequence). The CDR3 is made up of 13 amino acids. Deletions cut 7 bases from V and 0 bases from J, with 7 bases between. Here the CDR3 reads CASRDSGANVLTF. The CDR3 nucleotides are TGTGCCTCACGGGACTCTGGGGCCAACGTCCTGACTTTC.

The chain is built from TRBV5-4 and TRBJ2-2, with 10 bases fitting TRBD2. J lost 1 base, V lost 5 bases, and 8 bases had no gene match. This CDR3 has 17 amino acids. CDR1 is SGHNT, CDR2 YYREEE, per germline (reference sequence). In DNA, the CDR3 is TGTGCCAGCAGTCCCGGACTAGCGGAGTTGAACACCGGGGAGCTGTTTTTT. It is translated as CASSPGLAELNTGELFF.

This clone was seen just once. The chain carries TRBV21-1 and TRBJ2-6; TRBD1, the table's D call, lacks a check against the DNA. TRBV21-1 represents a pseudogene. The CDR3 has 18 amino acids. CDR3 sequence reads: CASGQRGTGGSGANVLTF. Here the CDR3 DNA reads TGTGCCAGCGGACAACGGGGGACAGGGGGCTCTGGGGCCAACGTCCTGACTTTC.